Each of the 13 T cell receptor beta chains below was sequenced from the same sample in a study of CD8+CD57+ T cells in acquired aplastic anemia. TCR beta VDJ and CDR3 profiling used genomic DNA as template. TCRdb re-called the reads through MiXCR, storing one row per CDR3 protein. Among 250,000 to 350,000 distinct CDR3 sequences listed, 50% to 70% were seen once. Sequenced material: sorted CD4+, CD8+, or CD8+CD57+ T cells (not recorded which) from PBMCs. The receptors were gathered from a human donor with severe aplastic anemia or a healthy control (not recorded which).

This clonotype was counted between two and nine times. V and J are TRBV10-3 and TRBJ1-1; D is unclear. The V end was cut by 0 bases, the J end by 1 base, with 9 bases between. From germline, CDR1 is ENHRY and CDR2 SYGVKD. The CDR3 consists of 15 residues. CDR3 bases: TGTGCCATCAGTGAGTCGATGGCAGGGAACACTGAAGCTTTCTTT. It yields the protein CAISESMAGNTEAFF.

Notes on this clonotype: One end of the junction does not line up with germline, which may come from a read error. The chain couples TRBV29-1 to TRBJ1-2; 7 bases are shared with TRBD1. The CDR3 has 12 residues. In germline, CDR1 is SQVTM, CDR2 ANQGSEA. The DNA of the CDR3 is TGCAGCGTCGAAGGGGGCGGATTAGGCTACACCTTC. It is translated as CSVEGGGLGYTF.

The chain has TRBV29-1 and TRBJ2-7, with 7 bases matching TRBD1. In germline, CDR1 is SQVTM, CDR2 ANQGSEA. This CDR3 spans 13 amino acids. V lost 5 bases and J lost 2; bases outside the gene matches: 6. CDR3 sequence: CSVRTGPPYEQYF. CDR3 nucleotides: TGCAGCGTTAGGACAGGCCCCCCCTACGAGCAGTACTTC.

V gene TRBV9 combines with J gene TRBJ2-5; 8 nucleotides line up with TRBD2. Germline V gives CDR1 SGDLS, CDR2 YYNGEE. This CDR3 spans 17 amino acids. V was pared by 4 bases and J by 5 bases, with 16 bases of the junction left unmatched. CDR3 region: CASSLGALAGIRETQYF. As DNA, the CDR3 is TGTGCCAGCAGCTTAGGGGCTCTAGCGGGTATTCGGGAGACCCAGTACTTC.

The rearrangement links TRBV29-1 to TRBJ1-1; possibly TRBD1 for D (5 bases). Looked up from germline, CDR1 is SQVTM and CDR2 is ANQGSEA. The CDR3 is 14 amino acids. V dropped 4 bases and J dropped 0 bases, with 12 bases sitting between them. CDR3 bases: TGCAGCGTTGTAAGCGACAGCATGAACACTGAAGCTTTCTTT. This encodes CSVVSDSMNTEAFF.

V is TRBV7-9 and J is TRBJ2-7; possibly TRBD1 for D (5 bases). Germline CDR1 SEHNR, CDR2 FQNEAQ (reference sequence). Trimming removed 1 base from V and 2 bases from J, with 12 bases in between. The CDR3 has 15 residues. In DNA, the CDR3 is TGTGCCAGCAGCTTAGGGTCCCAGGGAACCTACGAGCAGTACTTC. It translates to CASSLGSQGTYEQYF. The full variable domain, in which reference TRBV7-9 and TRBJ2-7 provide the parts outside the CDR3, is DTGVSQNPRHKITKRGQNVTFRCDPISEHNRLYWYRQTLGQGPEFLTYFQNEAQLEKSRLLSDRFSAERPKGSFSTLEIQRTEQGDSAMYLCASSLGSQGTYEQYFGPGTRLTVT.

The V gene is TRBV29-1, the J gene TRBJ1-5, with TRBD1 matching over 9 bases. V dropped 7 bases and J dropped 5; count of bases not matched to a gene: 6. CDR3 length: 13 residues. Germline V gene data show CDR1 as SQVTM and CDR2 as ANQGSEA. As DNA, the CDR3 is TGCAGCGCTGGGACAGGGCTCGATCAGCCCCAGCATTTT. It specifies CSAGTGLDQPQHF.

This chain uses TRBV2 with TRBJ1-6, with 7 positions matching TRBD1. Germline V gene sequence: CDR1 SNHLY, CDR2 FYNNEI. V shed 5 bases and J 5 bases; nucleotides not matched to a gene: 6. The CDR3 contains 15 residues. The CDR3 region has the DNA TGTGCCAGCAGTATTGGGACAGAAAATAATTCACCCCTCCACTTT. Residues: CASSIGTENNSPLHF.

CDR3 DNA: TGTGCGCCAGCAGCTTGGAAGGGGCTCCCTAATCAGCCCCAGCATTTT. Protein product: CAPAAWKGLPNQPQHF. The chain links TRBV15 to TRBJ1-5; tentative D call: TRBD1 (5 bases). CDR1 is LNHNV, CDR2 YYDKDF, per germline (reference sequence). CDR3 size: 16 residues.

The V call is TRBV10-3, the J call TRBJ1-2; TRBD1 agrees at 9 bases. CDR3 length: 12 amino acids. V was clipped by 11 bases and J by 6 bases; unmatched bases: 7. In germline, CDR1 is ENHRY, CDR2 SYGVKD. CDR3 bases: TGTGCCTCGGACGGGACAGGGAATGGCTACACCTTC. Amino acids: CASDGTGNGYTF.

The genes are TRBV5-1 and TRBJ1-2; D not resolved. From germline, CDR1 is SGHRS and CDR2 YFSETQ. This CDR3 has 15 residues. Trimming shortened V by 0 bases and J by 6 bases, and 15 bases separated the two germline ends. CDR3 sequence reads: CASSLAWTRKDGYTF. The CDR3 DNA reads as TGCGCCAGCAGCTTGGCCTGGACTCGGAAGGATGGCTACACCTTC.

The chain carries TRBV7-9 and TRBJ2-7; maybe TRBD2 (6 bases). CDR3 length: 13 residues. Trimming took off 1 base at V and 6 bases at J, with 10 bases between the two ends. Per the germline V gene, CDR1 is SEHNR and CDR2 is FQNEAQ (reference sequence). CDR3 bases: TGTGCCAGCAGCTTAGGGGACTCCCGCGAGCAGTACTTC. Translation gives CASSLGDSREQYF.

This clonotype was counted a few times. This chain uses TRBV6-6 with TRBJ2-6; 12 bases align to TRBD1. Germline CDR1 is MNHNY and CDR2 is SVGAGI (reference sequence). The V segment lost 4 bases and the J segment 7 bases; nucleotides outside the gene matches: 5. CDR3 length: 16 residues. CDR3 sequence (DNA): TGTGCCAGCAGTTTGGGACAGGGGGCAGGAGCCAACGTCCTGACTTTC. Its translation: CASSLGQGAGANVLTF.